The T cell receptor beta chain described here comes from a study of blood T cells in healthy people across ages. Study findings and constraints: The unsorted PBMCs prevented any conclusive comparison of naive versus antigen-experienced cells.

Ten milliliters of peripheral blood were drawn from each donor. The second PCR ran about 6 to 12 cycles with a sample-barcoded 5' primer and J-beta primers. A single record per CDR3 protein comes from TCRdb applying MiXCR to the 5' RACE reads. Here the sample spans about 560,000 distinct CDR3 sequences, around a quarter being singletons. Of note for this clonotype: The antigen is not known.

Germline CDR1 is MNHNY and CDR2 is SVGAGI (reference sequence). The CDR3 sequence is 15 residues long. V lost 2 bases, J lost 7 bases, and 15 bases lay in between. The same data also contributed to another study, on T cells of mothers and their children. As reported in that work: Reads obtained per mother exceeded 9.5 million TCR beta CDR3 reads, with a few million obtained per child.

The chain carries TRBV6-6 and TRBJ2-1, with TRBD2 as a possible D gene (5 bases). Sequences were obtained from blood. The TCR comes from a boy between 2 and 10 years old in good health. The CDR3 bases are TGTGCCAGCAGTTACGCCACAAGCGGTCGGAATGAGCAGTTCTTC. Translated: CASSYATSGRNEQFF.